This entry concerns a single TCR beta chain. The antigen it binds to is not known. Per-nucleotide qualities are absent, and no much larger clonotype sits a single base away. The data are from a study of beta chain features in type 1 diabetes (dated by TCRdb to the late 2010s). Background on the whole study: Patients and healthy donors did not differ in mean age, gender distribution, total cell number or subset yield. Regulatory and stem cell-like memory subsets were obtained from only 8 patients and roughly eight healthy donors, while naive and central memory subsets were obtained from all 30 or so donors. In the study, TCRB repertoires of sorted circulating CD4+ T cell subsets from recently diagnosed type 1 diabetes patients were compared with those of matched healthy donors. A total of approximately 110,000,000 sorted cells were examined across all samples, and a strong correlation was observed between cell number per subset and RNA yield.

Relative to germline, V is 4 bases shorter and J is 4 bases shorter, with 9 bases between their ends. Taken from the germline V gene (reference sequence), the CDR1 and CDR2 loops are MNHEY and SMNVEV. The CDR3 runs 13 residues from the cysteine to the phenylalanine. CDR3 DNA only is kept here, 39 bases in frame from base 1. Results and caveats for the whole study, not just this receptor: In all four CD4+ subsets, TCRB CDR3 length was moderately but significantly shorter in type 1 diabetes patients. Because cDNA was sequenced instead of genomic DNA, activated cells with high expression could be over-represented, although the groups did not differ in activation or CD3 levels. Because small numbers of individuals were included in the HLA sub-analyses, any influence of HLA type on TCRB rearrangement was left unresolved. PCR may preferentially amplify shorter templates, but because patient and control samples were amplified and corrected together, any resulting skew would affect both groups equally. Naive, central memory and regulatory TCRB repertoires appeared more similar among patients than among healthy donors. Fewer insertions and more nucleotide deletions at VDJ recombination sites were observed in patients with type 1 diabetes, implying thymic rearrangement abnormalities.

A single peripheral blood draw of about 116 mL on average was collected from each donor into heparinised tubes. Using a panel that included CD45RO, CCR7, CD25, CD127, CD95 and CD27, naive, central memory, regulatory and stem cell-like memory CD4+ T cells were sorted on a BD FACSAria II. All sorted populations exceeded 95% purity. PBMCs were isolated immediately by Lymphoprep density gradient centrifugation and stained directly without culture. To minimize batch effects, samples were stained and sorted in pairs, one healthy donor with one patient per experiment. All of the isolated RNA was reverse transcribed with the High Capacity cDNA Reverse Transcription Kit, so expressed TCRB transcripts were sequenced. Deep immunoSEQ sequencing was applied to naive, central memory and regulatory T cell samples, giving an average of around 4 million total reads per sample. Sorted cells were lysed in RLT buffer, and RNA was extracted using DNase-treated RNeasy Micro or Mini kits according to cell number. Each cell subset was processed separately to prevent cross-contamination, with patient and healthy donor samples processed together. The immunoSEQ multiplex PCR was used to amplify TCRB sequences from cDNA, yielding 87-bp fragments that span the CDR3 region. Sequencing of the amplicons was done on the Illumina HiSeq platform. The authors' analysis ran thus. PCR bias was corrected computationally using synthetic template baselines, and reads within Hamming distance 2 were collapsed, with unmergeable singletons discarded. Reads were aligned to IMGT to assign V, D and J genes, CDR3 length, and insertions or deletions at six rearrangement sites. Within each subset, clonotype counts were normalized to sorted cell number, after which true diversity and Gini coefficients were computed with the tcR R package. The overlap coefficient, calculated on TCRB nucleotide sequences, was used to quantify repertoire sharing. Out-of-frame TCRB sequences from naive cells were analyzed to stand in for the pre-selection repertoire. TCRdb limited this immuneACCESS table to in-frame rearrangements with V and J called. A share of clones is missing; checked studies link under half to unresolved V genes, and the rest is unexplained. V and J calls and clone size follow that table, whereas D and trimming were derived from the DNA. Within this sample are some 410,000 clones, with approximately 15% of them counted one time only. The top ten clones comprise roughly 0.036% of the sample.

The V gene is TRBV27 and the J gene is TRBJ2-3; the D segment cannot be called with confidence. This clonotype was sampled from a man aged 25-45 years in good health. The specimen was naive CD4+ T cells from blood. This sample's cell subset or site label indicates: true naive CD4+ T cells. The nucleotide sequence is TGTGCCAGCAGTTCGATAGTGGCAGATACGCAGTATTTT. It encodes CASSSIVADTQYF.